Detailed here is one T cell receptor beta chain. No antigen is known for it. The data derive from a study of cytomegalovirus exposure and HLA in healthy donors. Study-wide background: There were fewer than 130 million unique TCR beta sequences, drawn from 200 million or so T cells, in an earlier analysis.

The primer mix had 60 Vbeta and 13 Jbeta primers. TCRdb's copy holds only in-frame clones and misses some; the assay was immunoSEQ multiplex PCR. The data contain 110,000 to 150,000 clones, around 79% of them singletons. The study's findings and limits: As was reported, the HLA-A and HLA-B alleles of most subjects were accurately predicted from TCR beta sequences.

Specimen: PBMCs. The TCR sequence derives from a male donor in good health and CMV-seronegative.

The CDR3 is CASSLWGSDYTF. In nucleotides, the CDR3 is TGTGCCAGTAGTTTGTGGGGCTCGGACTACACCTTC. The chain combines TRBV19 with TRBJ1-2; D is possibly TRBD1 (5 bases). The CDR3 consists of 12 residues. The V end lost 5 bases, the J end lost 10 bases, and 14 bases lay between the germline ends. Germline V lookup: CDR1 LNHDA, CDR2 SQIVND (reference sequence).